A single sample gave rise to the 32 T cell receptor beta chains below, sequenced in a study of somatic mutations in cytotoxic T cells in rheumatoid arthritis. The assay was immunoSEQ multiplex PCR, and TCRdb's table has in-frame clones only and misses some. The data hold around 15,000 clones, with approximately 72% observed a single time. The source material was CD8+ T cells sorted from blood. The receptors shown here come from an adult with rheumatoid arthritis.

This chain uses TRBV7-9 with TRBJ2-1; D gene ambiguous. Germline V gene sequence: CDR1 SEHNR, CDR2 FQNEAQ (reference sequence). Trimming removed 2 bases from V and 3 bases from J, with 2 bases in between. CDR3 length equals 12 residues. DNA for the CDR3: TGTGCCAGCAGCTTAAACTACAATGAGCAGTTCTTC. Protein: CASSLNYNEQFF.

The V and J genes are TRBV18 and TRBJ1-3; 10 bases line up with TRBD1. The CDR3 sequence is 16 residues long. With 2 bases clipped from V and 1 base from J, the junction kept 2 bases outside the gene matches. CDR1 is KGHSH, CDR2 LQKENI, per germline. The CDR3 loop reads CASSPRDRGSGNTIYF. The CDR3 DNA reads TGTGCCAGCTCACCAAGGGACAGGGGTTCTGGAAACACCATATATTTT. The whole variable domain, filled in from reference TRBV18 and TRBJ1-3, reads NAGVMQNPRHLVRRRGQEARLRCSPMKGHSHVYWYRQLPEEGLKFMVYLQKENIIDESGMPKERFSAEFPKEGPSILRIQQVVRGDSAAYFCASSPRDRGSGNTIYFGEGSWLTVV.

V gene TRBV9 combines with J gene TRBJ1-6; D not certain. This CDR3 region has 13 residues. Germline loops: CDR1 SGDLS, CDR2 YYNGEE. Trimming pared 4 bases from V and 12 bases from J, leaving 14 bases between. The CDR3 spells CASSPDGEVPLHF. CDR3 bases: TGTGCCAGCAGCCCAGATGGGGAGGTACCCCTCCACTTT. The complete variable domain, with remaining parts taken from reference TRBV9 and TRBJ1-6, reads DSGVTQTPKHLITATGQRVTLRCSPRSGDLSVYWYQQSLDQGLQFLIQYYNGEERAKGNILERFSAQQFPDLHSELNLSSLELGDSALYFCASSPDGEVPLHFGNGTRLTVT.

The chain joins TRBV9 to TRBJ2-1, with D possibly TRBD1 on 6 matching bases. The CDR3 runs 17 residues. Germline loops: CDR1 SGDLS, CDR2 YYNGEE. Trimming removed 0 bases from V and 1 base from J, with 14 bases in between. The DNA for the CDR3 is TGTGCCAGCAGCGTAGCGAGGATCCAGGGGTCCTACAATGAGCAGTTCTTC. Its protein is CASSVARIQGSYNEQFF.

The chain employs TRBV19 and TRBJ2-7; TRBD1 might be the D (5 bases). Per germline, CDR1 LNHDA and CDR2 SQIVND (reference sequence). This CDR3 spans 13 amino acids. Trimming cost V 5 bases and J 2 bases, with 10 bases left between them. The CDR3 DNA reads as TGTGCCAGTAGTTCAGGGCTTACCTACGAGCAGTACTTC. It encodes CASSSGLTYEQYF.

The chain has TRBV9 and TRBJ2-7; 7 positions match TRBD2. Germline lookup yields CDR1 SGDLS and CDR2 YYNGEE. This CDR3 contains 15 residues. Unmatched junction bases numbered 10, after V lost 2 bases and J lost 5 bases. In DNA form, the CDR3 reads TGTGCCAGCAGCGTGGGGGGGGACCCAACTGACGAGCAGTACTTC. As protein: CASSVGGDPTDEQYF.

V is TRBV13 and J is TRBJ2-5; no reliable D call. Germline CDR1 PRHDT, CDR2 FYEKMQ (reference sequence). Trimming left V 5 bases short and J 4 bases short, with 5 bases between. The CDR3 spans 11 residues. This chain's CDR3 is CASSVGETQYF. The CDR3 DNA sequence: TGTGCCAGCAGCGTTGGAGAGACCCAGTACTTC. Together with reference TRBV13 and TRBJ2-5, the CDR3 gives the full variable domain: AAGVIQSPRHLIKEKRETATLKCYPIPRHDTVYWYQQGPGQDPQFLISFYEKMQSDKGSIPDRFSAQQFSDYHSELNMSSLELGDSALYFCASSVGETQYFGPGTRLLVL.

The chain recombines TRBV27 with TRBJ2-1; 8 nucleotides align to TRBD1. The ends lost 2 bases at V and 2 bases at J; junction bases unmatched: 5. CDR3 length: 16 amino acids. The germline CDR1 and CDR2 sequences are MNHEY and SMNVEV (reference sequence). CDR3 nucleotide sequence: TGTGCCAGCAGTTTAGACAGGGGTAGGCCCTACAATGAGCAGTTCTTC. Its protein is CASSLDRGRPYNEQFF.

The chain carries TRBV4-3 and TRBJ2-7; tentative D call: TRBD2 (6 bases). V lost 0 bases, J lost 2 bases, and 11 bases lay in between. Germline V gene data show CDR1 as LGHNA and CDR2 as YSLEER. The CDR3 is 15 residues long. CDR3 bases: TGCGCCAGCAGCCAAGATTGGGGGGAGACCTACGAGCAGTACTTC. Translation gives CASSQDWGETYEQYF.

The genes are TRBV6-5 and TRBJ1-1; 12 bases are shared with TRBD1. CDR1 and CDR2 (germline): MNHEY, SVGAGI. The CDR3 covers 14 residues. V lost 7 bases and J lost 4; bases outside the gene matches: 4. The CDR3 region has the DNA TGTGCCAGCAAGCCGGGACAGGGGGCCACTGAAGCTTTCTTT. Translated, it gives CASKPGQGATEAFF.

Here the CDR3 reads CASSTGGWGPTAEAFF. DNA for the CDR3: TGCGCCAGCAGCACCGGGGGCTGGGGGCCCACAGCTGAAGCTTTCTTT. This rearrangement joins TRBV5-1 to TRBJ1-1; possible D gene TRBD1, 6 bases. Germline V CDR1 and CDR2: SGHRS, YFSETQ. The germline V and J ends were trimmed by 4 bases and 6 bases, with 22 bases remaining between them. This CDR3 region has 16 residues.

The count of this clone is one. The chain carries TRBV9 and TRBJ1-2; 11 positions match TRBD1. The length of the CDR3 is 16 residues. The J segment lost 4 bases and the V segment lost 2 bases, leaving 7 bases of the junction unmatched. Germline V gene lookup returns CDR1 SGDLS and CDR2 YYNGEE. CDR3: CASSVTGQGASYGYTF. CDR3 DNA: TGTGCCAGCAGCGTCACAGGACAGGGGGCCTCCTATGGCTACACCTTC.

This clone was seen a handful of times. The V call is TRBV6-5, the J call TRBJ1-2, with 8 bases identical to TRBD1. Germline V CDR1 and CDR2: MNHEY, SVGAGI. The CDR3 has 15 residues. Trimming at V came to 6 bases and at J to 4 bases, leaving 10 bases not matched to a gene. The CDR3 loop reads CASSTRTGKAYGYTF. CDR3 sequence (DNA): TGTGCCAGCAGCACCCGGACAGGGAAGGCCTATGGCTACACCTTC.

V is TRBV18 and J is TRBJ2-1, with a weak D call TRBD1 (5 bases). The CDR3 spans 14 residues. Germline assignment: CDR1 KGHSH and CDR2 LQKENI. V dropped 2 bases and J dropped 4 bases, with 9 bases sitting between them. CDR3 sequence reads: CASSPTGFYNEQFF. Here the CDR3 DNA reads TGTGCCAGCTCACCAACAGGTTTTTACAATGAGCAGTTCTTC.

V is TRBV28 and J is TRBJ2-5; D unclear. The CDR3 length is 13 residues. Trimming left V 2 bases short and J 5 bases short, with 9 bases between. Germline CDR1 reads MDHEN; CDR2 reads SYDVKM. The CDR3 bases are TGTGCCAGCAGTTTAAGATCCCTGGAGACCCAGTACTTC. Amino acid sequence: CASSLRSLETQYF.

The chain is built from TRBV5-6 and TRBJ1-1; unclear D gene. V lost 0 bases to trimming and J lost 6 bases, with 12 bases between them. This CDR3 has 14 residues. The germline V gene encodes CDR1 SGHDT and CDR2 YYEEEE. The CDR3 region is CASSLVGGHPEAFF. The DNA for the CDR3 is TGTGCCAGCAGCTTGGTGGGAGGGCACCCTGAAGCTTTCTTT.

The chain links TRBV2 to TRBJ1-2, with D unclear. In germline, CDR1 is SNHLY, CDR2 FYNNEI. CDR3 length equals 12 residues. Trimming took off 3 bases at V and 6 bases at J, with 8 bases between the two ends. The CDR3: CASSDGYHGYTF. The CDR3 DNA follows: TGTGCCAGCAGTGACGGGTACCATGGCTACACCTTC.

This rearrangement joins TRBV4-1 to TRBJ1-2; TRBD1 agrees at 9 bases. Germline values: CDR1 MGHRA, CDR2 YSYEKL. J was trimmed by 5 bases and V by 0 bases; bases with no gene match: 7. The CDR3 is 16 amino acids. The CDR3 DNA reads TGCGCCAGCAGCCAAGATCGGACAGGGGCGAGGTATGGCTACACCTTC. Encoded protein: CASSQDRTGARYGYTF.

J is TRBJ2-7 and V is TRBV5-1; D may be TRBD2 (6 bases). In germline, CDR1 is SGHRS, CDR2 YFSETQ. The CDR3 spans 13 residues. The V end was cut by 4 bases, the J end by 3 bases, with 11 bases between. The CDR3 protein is CASSAGRSYEQYF. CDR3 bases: TGCGCCAGCAGCGCGGGACGGAGCTACGAGCAGTACTTC.

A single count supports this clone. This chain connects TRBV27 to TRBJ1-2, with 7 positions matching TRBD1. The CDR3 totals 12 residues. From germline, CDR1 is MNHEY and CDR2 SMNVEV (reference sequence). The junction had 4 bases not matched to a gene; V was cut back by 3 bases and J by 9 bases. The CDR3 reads CASSFDRESYTF. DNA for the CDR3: TGTGCCAGCAGTTTCGACAGGGAGAGCTACACCTTC.

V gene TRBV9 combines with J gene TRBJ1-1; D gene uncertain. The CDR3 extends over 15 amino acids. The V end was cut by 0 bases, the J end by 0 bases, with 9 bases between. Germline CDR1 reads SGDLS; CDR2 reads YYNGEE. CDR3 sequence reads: CASSVGGAMNTEAFF. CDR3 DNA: TGTGCCAGCAGCGTAGGCGGCGCGATGAACACTGAAGCTTTCTTT.

The DNA of the CDR3 is TGTGCCAGCAGCTTCGGCAACACTGAAGCTTTCTTT. Translated, it gives CASSFGNTEAFF. The chain employs TRBV5-4 and TRBJ1-1; no clear D. CDR3 length equals 12 residues. The germline V gene encodes CDR1 SGHNT and CDR2 YYREEE (reference sequence). V lost 2 bases and J 2 bases, leaving 4 bases between the germline ends.

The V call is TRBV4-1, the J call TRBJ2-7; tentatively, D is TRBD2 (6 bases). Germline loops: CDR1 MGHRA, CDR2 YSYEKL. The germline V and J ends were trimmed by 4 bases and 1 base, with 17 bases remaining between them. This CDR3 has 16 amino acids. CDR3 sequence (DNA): TGCGCCAGCAGCCTCTCCTCGGCGGACTATTCCTACGAGCAGTACTTC. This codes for CASSLSSADYSYEQYF.

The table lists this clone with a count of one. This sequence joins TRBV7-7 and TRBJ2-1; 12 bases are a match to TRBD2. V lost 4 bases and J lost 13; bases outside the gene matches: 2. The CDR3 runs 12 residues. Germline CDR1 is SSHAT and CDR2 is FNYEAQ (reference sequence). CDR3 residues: CASSSSGGEQFF. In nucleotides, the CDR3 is TGTGCCAGCAGCTCTAGCGGGGGGGAACAGTTCTTC.

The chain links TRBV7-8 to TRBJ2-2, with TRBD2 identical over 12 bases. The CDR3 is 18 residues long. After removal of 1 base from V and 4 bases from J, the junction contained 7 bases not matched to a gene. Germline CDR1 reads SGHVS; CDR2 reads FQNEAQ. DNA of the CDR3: TGTGCCAGCAGCTTAGGGCTAGCGGGGGGGCGATCCACCGGGGAGCTGTTTTTT. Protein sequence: CASSLGLAGGRSTGELFF.

The CDR3 DNA reads as TGTGCCTGGAGTTCGGGAGCGAACACTGAAGCTTTCTTT. Translation: CAWSSGANTEAFF. J is TRBJ1-1 and V is TRBV30, with D uncertain. This CDR3 is built from 13 residues. The germline V gene has CDR1 GTSNPN and CDR2 SVGIG (reference sequence). Trimming cost V 2 bases and J 1 base, with 8 bases left between them.

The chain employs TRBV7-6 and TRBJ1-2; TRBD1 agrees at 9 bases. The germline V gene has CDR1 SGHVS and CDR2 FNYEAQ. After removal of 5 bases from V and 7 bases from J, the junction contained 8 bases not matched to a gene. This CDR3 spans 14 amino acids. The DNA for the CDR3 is TGTGCCAGCAGCCTGGGACAGGGAGTTCTTGGCTACACCTTC. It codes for CASSLGQGVLGYTF. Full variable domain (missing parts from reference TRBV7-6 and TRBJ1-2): GAGVSQSPRYKVTKRGQDVALRCDPISGHVSLYWYRQALGQGPEFLTYFNYEAQQDKSGLPNDRFSAERPEGSISTLTIQRTEQRDSAMYRCASSLGQGVLGYTFGSGTRLTVV.

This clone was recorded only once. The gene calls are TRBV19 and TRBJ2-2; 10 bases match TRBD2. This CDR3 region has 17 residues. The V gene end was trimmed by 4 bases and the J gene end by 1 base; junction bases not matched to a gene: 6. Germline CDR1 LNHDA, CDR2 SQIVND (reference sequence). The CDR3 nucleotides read TGTGCCAGTAGTACCCGAGGACTAGCGGTGAACACCGGGGAGCTGTTTTTT. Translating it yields CASSTRGLAVNTGELFF.

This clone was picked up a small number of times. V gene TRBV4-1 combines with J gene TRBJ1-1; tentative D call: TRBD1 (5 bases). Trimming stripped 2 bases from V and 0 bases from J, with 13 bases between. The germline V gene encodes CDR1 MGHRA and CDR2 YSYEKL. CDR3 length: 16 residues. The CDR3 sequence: CASSQLSTAVNTEAFF. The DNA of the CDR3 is TGCGCCAGCAGCCAATTATCGACAGCCGTGAACACTGAAGCTTTCTTT.

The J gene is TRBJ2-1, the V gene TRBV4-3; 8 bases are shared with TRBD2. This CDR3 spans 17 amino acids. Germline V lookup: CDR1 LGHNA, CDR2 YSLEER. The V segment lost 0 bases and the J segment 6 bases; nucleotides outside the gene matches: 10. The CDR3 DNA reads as TGCGCCAGCAGCCAAGATCAGGGACTAGATTCAATCAATGAGCAGTTCTTC. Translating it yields CASSQDQGLDSINEQFF.

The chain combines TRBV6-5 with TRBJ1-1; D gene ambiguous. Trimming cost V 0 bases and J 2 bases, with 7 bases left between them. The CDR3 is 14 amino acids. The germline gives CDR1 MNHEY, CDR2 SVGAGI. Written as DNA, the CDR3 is TGTGCCAGCAGTTACTCGGAGGACAACACTGAAGCTTTCTTT. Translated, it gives CASSYSEDNTEAFF.

The CDR3 is CASSLGQGRQYEQYF. The CDR3, as DNA: TGTGCCAGCAGCTTAGGACAGGGGCGCCAATACGAGCAGTACTTC. The chain carries TRBV11-2 and TRBJ2-7; 8 bases fit TRBD1. After removal of 1 base from V and 4 bases from J, the junction contained 6 bases not matched to a gene. The germline CDR1 and CDR2 sequences are SGHAT and FQNNGV. This CDR3 is 15 amino acids long. The entire variable domain, with the rest obtained from reference TRBV11-2 and TRBJ2-7, is as follows: EAGVAQSPRYKIIEKRQSVAFWCNPISGHATLYWYQQILGQGPKLLIQFQNNGVVDDSQLPKDRFSAERLKGVDSTLKIQPAKLEDSAVYLCASSLGQGRQYEQYFGPGTRLTVT.